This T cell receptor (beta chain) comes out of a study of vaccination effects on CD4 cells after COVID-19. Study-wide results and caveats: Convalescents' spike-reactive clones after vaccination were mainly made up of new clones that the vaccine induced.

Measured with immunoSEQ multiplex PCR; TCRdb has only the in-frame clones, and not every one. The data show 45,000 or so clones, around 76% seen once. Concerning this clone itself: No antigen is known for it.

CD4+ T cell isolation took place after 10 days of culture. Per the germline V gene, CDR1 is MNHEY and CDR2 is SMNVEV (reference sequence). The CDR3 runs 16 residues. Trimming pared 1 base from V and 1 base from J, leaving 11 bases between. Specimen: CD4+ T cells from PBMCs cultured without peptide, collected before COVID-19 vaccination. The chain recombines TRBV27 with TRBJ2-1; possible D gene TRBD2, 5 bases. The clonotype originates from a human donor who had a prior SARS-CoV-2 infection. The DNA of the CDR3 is TGTGCCAGCAGTTTATGGTCAGCGGCATCCTACAATGAGCAGTTCTTC. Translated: CASSLWSAASYNEQFF.